The 13 T cell receptor beta chains presented below share a single source sample, sequenced in a study of cytotoxic CD8 clonotypes in ibrutinib-treated CLL. Data came from immunoSEQ multiplex PCR; TCRdb stores just in-frame clones and leaves some out. The data hold approximately 200,000 clones, with approximately 72% observed a single time. The starting material was PBMCs, obtained after 24 months of ibrutinib treatment. These receptor sequences come from a human donor with chronic lymphocytic leukemia.

Only one count was recorded for this clone. J is TRBJ2-1 and V is TRBV10-3; 9 bases are a match to TRBD2. The CDR3 covers 17 residues. CDR1 and CDR2 from the germline V gene are ENHRY and SYGVKD. The junction had 9 bases not matched to a gene; V was cut back by 0 bases and J by 6 bases. CDR3 sequence (DNA): TGTGCCATCAGTGAGTCCCGGGGTAGCGGGAGTCCCAATGAGCAGTTCTTC. Residues: CAISESRGSGSPNEQFF.

This clone was recorded a few times. This chain uses TRBV18 with TRBJ2-3; the match to TRBD2 covers 9 bases. This CDR3 is 16 amino acids long. Germline assignment: CDR1 KGHSH and CDR2 LQKENI. Trimming removed 2 bases from V and 2 bases from J; junction bases left unmatched: 5. The CDR3 DNA is TGTGCCAGCTCACCAATGGGACTAGCAAACACAGATACGCAGTATTTT. It yields the protein CASSPMGLANTDTQYF.

The chain uses TRBV7-2 and TRBJ1-1; D may be TRBD1 (5 bases). Germline V gene lookup returns CDR1 SGHTA and CDR2 FQGNSA. V lost 3 bases to trimming and J lost 2 bases, with 19 bases between them. The CDR3 has 17 residues. The CDR3 spells CASSFFRQTKVNTEAFF. The CDR3 DNA reads TGTGCCAGCAGCTTTTTCCGACAGACTAAAGTCAACACTGAAGCTTTCTTT. The entire variable domain, with the rest obtained from reference TRBV7-2 and TRBJ1-1, is as follows: GAGVSQSPSNKVTEKGKDVELRCDPISGHTALYWYRQSLGQGLEFLIYFQGNSAPDKSGLPSDRFSAERTGGSVSTLTIQRTQQEDSAVYLCASSFFRQTKVNTEAFFGQGTRLTVV.

The V and J genes are TRBV9 and TRBJ2-7; 10 bases line up with TRBD2. V shed 0 bases, J shed 3 bases, and the junction held 3 bases outside the gene matches. The germline gives CDR1 SGDLS, CDR2 YYNGEE. This CDR3 has 15 residues. CDR3 protein: CASSVGLAGDYEQYF. The CDR3, as DNA: TGTGCCAGCAGCGTAGGACTAGCGGGCGACTACGAGCAGTACTTC. The full variable domain, in which reference TRBV9 and TRBJ2-7 provide the parts outside the CDR3, is DSGVTQTPKHLITATGQRVTLRCSPRSGDLSVYWYQQSLDQGLQFLIQYYNGEERAKGNILERFSAQQFPDLHSELNLSSLELGDSALYFCASSVGLAGDYEQYFGPGTRLTVT.

This clone was detected only a few times. The J gene is TRBJ1-2, the V gene TRBV7-9; the D gene is possibly TRBD1 (6 bases). Germline V gene data show CDR1 as SEHNR and CDR2 as FQNEAQ (reference sequence). The V end lost 0 bases, the J end lost 5 bases, and 13 bases lay between the germline ends. The CDR3 covers 15 residues. CDR3 amino acids: CASSLARGLEYGYTF. The CDR3, as DNA: TGTGCCAGCAGCTTAGCGCGGGGGCTCGAGTATGGCTACACCTTC.

The V and J genes are TRBV5-1 and TRBJ2-3, with D tentatively TRBD1 (6 bases). Per the germline V gene, CDR1 is SGHRS and CDR2 is YFSETQ. The CDR3 consists of 16 residues. Trimming shortened V by 0 bases and J by 0 bases, and 11 bases separated the two germline ends. The CDR3 is CASSLASGVSTDTQYF. CDR3 sequence (DNA): TGCGCCAGCAGCTTGGCCTCAGGGGTCAGCACAGATACGCAGTATTTT.

The rearrangement uses TRBV7-6 and TRBJ1-1, with TRBD1 identical over 8 bases. This CDR3 has 15 residues. Germline-derived CDR1 and CDR2 are SGHVS and FNYEAQ. V dropped 2 bases and J dropped 11; count of bases not matched to a gene: 13. The CDR3 loop is CASSLSPGQAMAAFF. In DNA form, the CDR3 reads TGTGCCAGCAGCTTAAGCCCGGGACAGGCGATGGCGGCTTTCTTT.

This chain connects TRBV5-1 to TRBJ1-1; the match to TRBD1 covers 8 bases. The CDR3 length is 16 residues. Looked up from germline, CDR1 is SGHRS and CDR2 is YFSETQ. The V gene end was trimmed by 1 base and the J gene end by 5 bases; junction bases not matched to a gene: 10. CDR3 nucleotide sequence: TGCGCCAGCAGCTTGACCAGTGGACAGGGAGGGACTGAAGCTTTCTTT. This codes for CASSLTSGQGGTEAFF.

V usage is TRBV11-2 and J usage is TRBJ1-2, with D possibly being TRBD1 (6 bases). This CDR3 is 14 amino acids long. The germline V gene encodes CDR1 SGHAT and CDR2 FQNNGV. Trimming took 5 bases from V and 4 from J, leaving 14 bases between them. The CDR3 sequence is CASSQQGRGYGYTF. CDR3 nucleotides: TGTGCCAGCAGCCAACAGGGACGGGGCTATGGCTACACCTTC.

The V gene is TRBV9, the J gene TRBJ2-1; D is possibly TRBD2 (5 bases). The CDR3 extends over 15 amino acids. CDR1 and CDR2 (germline): SGDLS, YYNGEE. Trimming removed 0 bases at V and 8 bases at J, with 15 bases between. The CDR3 nucleotides are TGTGCCAGCAGCGTAGGTTTATTCGGGGTCTATGAGCAGTTCTTC. Translated: CASSVGLFGVYEQFF.

This clone appeared a few times. This rearrangement joins TRBV11-2 to TRBJ2-7, with 7 bases that match TRBD2. The junction had 11 bases not matched to a gene; V was cut back by 5 bases and J by 7 bases. The CDR3 is 14 amino acids. CDR1 SGHAT and CDR2 FQNNGV come from the germline V gene. CDR3 protein: CASSIQRDALEQYF. In nucleotides, the CDR3 is TGTGCCAGCAGCATCCAGCGGGATGCTTTGGAGCAGTACTTC.

The chain recombines TRBV28 with TRBJ1-2; TRBD1 matches 7 bases. CDR3 length: 16 amino acids. The V segment lost 1 base and the J segment 2 bases; nucleotides outside the gene matches: 7. Germline V gene lookup returns CDR1 MDHEN and CDR2 SYDVKM. The CDR3 is CASSLYRRQGNYGYTF. The DNA of the CDR3 is TGTGCCAGCAGTTTATATAGGAGACAGGGAAACTATGGCTACACCTTC.

The chain carries TRBV7-9 and TRBJ2-3, with 14 bases lining up with TRBD2. The CDR3 runs to 16 residues. Trimming at V came to 3 bases and at J to 3 bases, leaving 2 bases not matched to a gene. From germline, CDR1 is SEHNR and CDR2 FQNEAQ (reference sequence). The CDR3 here is CASSLGLAGETDTQYF. The CDR3 DNA reads TGTGCCAGCAGCTTGGGACTAGCGGGAGAGACAGATACGCAGTATTTT.